This T cell receptor (beta chain) appears in the sequencing data of a study of blood T cell repertoires in COVID-19. Study context: Acute and convalescent COVID-19 samples came from the United States, Italy and Spain. Nucleic acid was either cDNA or gDNA, and it came from T cells, B-cell-depleted T cells, or PBMCs.

With 2 bases clipped from V and 0 bases from J, the junction kept 3 bases outside the gene matches. Germline-derived CDR1 and CDR2 are LNHDA and SQIVND (reference sequence). This CDR3 region has 18 residues. In the authors' methods: Amplification of reference gene primers provided the estimated nucleated cell counts. Sequencing was performed with immunoSEQ multiplex PCR; in TCRdb, only in-frame clones are kept and a portion is missing. That table furnishes V, J and clone size, whereas the DNA furnished D and trimming. The sample consists of approximately 67,000 clones, roughly 80% of them appearing once.

The V call is TRBV19, the J call TRBJ2-1; 14 bases line up with TRBD2. The specimen was peripheral blood. This receptor was identified in a man aged 55 to 70 with acute or convalescent COVID-19. CDR3 residues: CASSIRLAGGSSYNEQFF. CDR3 bases: TGTGCCAGTAGTATACGACTAGCGGGGGGGAGCTCCTACAATGAGCAGTTCTTC.